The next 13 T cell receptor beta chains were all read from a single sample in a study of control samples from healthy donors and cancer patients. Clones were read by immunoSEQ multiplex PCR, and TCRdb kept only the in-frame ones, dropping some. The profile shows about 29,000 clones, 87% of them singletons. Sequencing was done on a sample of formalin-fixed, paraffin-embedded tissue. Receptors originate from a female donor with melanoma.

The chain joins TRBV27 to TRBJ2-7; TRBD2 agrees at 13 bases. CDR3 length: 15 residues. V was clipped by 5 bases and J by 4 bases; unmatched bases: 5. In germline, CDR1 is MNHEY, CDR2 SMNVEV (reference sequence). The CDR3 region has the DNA TGTGCCAGCAGTCCACTAGCGGGAGGGGTGTACGAGCAGTACTTC. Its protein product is CASSPLAGGVYEQYF.

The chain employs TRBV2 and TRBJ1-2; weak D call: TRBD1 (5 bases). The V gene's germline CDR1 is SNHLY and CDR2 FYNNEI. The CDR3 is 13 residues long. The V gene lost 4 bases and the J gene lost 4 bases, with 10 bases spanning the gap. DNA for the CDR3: TGTGCCAGCAGTGTAGGGGTTGGCTATGGCTACACCTTC. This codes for CASSVGVGYGYTF.

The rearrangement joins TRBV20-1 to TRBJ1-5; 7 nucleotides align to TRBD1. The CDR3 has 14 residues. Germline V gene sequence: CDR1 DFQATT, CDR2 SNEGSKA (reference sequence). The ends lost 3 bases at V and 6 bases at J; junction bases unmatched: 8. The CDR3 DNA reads TGCAGTGCTAGTAGTAGGGGGCGGCGTCAGCCCCAGCATTTT. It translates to CSASSRGRRQPQHF.

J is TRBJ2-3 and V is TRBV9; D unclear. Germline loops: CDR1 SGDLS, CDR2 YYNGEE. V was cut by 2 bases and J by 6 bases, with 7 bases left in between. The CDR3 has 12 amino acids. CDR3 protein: CASSVGSDTQYF. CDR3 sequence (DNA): TGTGCCAGCAGCGTGGGTTCGGATACGCAGTATTTT. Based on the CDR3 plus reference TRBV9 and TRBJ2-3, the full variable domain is DSGVTQTPKHLITATGQRVTLRCSPRSGDLSVYWYQQSLDQGLQFLIQYYNGEERAKGNILERFSAQQFPDLHSELNLSSLELGDSALYFCASSVGSDTQYFGPGTRLTVL.

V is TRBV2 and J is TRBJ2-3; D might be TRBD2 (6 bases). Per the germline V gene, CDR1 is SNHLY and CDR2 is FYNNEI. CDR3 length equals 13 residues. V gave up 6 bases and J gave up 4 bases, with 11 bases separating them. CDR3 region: CASRGDFPDTQYF. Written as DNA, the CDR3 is TGTGCCAGCAGGGGGGACTTCCCAGATACGCAGTATTTT.

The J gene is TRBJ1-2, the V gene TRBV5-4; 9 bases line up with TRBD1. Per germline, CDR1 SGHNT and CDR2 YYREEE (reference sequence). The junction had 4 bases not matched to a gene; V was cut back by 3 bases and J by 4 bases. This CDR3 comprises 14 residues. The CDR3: CASSWDREFYGYTF. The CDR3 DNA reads TGTGCCAGCAGCTGGGACAGGGAGTTCTATGGCTACACCTTC.

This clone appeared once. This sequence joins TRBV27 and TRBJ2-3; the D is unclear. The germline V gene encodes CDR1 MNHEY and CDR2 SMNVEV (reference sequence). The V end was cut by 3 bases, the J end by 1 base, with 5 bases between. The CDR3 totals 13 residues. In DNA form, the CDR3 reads TGTGCCAGCAGTTTGCGAGGCACAGATACGCAGTATTTT. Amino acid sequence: CASSLRGTDTQYF.

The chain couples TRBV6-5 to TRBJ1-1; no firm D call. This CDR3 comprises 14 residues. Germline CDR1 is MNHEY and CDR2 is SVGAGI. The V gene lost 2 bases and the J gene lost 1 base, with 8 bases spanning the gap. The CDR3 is CASSYRTGNTEAFF. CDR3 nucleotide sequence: TGTGCCAGCAGTTACAGGACGGGGAACACTGAAGCTTTCTTT.

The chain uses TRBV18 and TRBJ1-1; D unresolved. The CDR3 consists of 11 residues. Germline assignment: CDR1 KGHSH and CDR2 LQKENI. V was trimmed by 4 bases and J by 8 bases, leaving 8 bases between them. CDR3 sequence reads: CASSQGPEAFF. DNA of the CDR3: TGTGCCAGCTCACAAGGGCCCGAAGCTTTCTTT.

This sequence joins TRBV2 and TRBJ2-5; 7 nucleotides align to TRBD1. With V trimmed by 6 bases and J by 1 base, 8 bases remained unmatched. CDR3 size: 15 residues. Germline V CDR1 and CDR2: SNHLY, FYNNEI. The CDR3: CASSHPGQSQETQYF. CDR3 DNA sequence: TGTGCCAGCAGCCACCCGGGACAGTCCCAAGAGACCCAGTACTTC.

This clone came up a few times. The CDR3 coding sequence is TGTGCCAGCAGTCCCGTTCCAAGGGCAGGGGCTGAAGCTTTCTTT. This codes for CASSPVPRAGAEAFF. The genes are TRBV27 and TRBJ1-1; perhaps TRBD1 as D (6 bases). The CDR3 is 15 amino acids. The germline gives CDR1 MNHEY, CDR2 SMNVEV (reference sequence). V was shortened by 5 bases and J by 6 bases, with 19 bases between the two germline ends.

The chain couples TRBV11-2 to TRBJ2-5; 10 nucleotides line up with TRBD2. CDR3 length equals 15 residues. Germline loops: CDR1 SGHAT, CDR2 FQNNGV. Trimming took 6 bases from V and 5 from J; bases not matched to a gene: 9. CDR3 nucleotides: TGTGCCAGCAGGCTGGCCGGGACTAGCGTCGAGACCCAGTACTTC. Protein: CASRLAGTSVETQYF.

CDR3 bases: TGTGCCAGCAGCGTGAGGGACTTGGGAGGGACTGAAGCTTTCTTT. Translation: CASSVRDLGGTEAFF. The chain recombines TRBV9 with TRBJ1-1; weak D call: TRBD1 (5 bases). The CDR3 loop spans 15 amino acids. Germline V gene lookup returns CDR1 SGDLS and CDR2 YYNGEE. V was cut by 2 bases and J by 5 bases, with 16 bases left in between. Supplemented by reference TRBV9 and TRBJ1-1, the full variable domain reads DSGVTQTPKHLITATGQRVTLRCSPRSGDLSVYWYQQSLDQGLQFLIQYYNGEERAKGNILERFSAQQFPDLHSELNLSSLELGDSALYFCASSVRDLGGTEAFFGQGTRLTVV.